The 11 T cell receptor beta chains listed next were all sequenced from one sample in a study of cytomegalovirus exposure and HLA in healthy donors. Both 60 Vbeta primers and 13 Jbeta primers went into the PCR. Sequencing used immunoSEQ multiplex PCR; TCRdb keeps in-frame clones, though not all of them. The data contain about 170,000 clones, roughly four fifths of them seen just once; the ten biggest clones take up about 0.69%. Sequencing input: PBMCs. These receptors all stem from a female donor in good health and CMV-seronegative.

The chain links TRBV7-9 to TRBJ1-3, with 12 bases matching TRBD1. The germline V gene has CDR1 SEHNR and CDR2 FQNEAQ (reference sequence). The CDR3 spans 16 residues. The V and J ends lost 4 bases and 5 bases, in that order; junction bases with no gene match: 6. CDR3: CASSSRGQGARNTIYF. The CDR3 nucleotides are TGTGCCAGCAGCTCTAGGGGACAGGGGGCACGAAACACCATATATTTT.

This chain uses TRBV11-2 with TRBJ2-2; TRBD2 matches 8 bases. This CDR3 region has 15 residues. Germline V gives CDR1 SGHAT, CDR2 FQNNGV. Trimming took 5 bases from V and 5 from J; bases not matched to a gene: 7. The CDR3 is CASSPIAGRTGELFF. In nucleotides, the CDR3 is TGTGCCAGCAGCCCGATAGCGGGACGAACCGGGGAGCTGTTTTTT. The whole variable domain, remainder taken from reference TRBV11-2 and TRBJ2-2, is EAGVAQSPRYKIIEKRQSVAFWCNPISGHATLYWYQQILGQGPKLLIQFQNNGVVDDSQLPKDRFSAERLKGVDSTLKIQPAKLEDSAVYLCASSPIAGRTGELFFGEGSRLTVL.

The chain couples TRBV19 to TRBJ1-4; 7 positions agree with TRBD1. Looked up from germline, CDR1 is LNHDA and CDR2 is SQIVND (reference sequence). This CDR3 contains 14 residues. V was pared by 9 bases and J by 4 bases, with 8 bases of the junction left unmatched. The CDR3 loop reads CASPPTGFNEKLFF. The CDR3 nucleotides read TGTGCCAGCCCCCCGACAGGGTTTAATGAAAAACTGTTTTTT.

CDR3 protein: CASSTQGAFAFF. The CDR3 DNA sequence: TGTGCCAGCAGCACACAGGGGGCGTTCGCTTTCTTT. The rearrangement links TRBV6-1 to TRBJ1-1; TRBD1 matches 9 bases. Germline trimming cut 6 bases from V and 11 bases from J; bases unmatched to any gene: 7. The CDR3 is 12 residues long. In germline, CDR1 is MNHNS, CDR2 SASEGT.

The chain combines TRBV19 with TRBJ2-5; TRBD1 aligns across 10 bases. With 5 bases clipped from V and 4 bases from J, the junction kept 7 bases outside the gene matches. This CDR3 is 15 amino acids long. Looked up from germline, CDR1 is LNHDA and CDR2 is SQIVND (reference sequence). Written as DNA, the CDR3 is TGTGCCAGTAGTCAGGGACAGGGGCGGTCAGAGACCCAGTACTTC. Its protein is CASSQGQGRSETQYF. The complete variable domain, with remaining parts taken from reference TRBV19 and TRBJ2-5, reads DGGITQSPKYLFRKEGQNVTLSCEQNLNHDAMYWYRQDPGQGLRLIYYSQIVNDFQKGDIAEGYSVSREKKESFPLTVTSAQKNPTAFYLCASSQGQGRSETQYFGPGTRLLVL.

The V and J genes are TRBV10-3 and TRBJ2-5; a weak D match, TRBD1 (5 bases). Germline V lookup: CDR1 ENHRY, CDR2 SYGVKD. Deletions cut 3 bases from V and 5 bases from J, with 16 bases between. The length of the CDR3 is 15 residues. The CDR3 is CAISDPNRNAETQYF. In DNA, the CDR3 is TGTGCCATCAGTGATCCGAACAGGAATGCGGAGACCCAGTACTTC.

V and J are TRBV4-3 and TRBJ2-7; 7 bases agree with TRBD2. Germline V CDR1 and CDR2: LGHNA, YSLEER. This CDR3 has 12 residues. After removal of 6 bases from V and 9 bases from J, the junction contained 8 bases not matched to a gene. The CDR3 DNA is TGCGCCAGCAGAGGGTTCTCGGGGGGGCAGTACTTC. It specifies CASRGFSGGQYF.

The rearrangement uses TRBV30 and TRBJ1-3, with no clear D. The germline V and J ends were trimmed by 2 bases and 2 bases, with 10 bases remaining between them. The CDR3 totals 14 residues. Germline V CDR1 and CDR2: GTSNPN, SVGIG (reference sequence). This chain's CDR3 is CAWSRLITGNTIYF. In DNA form, the CDR3 reads TGTGCCTGGAGTAGACTGATCACTGGAAACACCATATATTTT.

This clone was found once. The V and J genes are TRBV11-3 and TRBJ2-1, with 7 bases identical to TRBD1. Germline CDR1 and CDR2: SGHNT and YENEEA. The CDR3 contains 17 residues. After removal of 5 bases from V and 2 bases from J, the junction contained 12 bases not matched to a gene. The CDR3 is CASSPGGVGLTYNEQFF. In DNA form, the CDR3 reads TGTGCCAGCAGCCCAGGGGGAGTGGGGTTAACCTACAATGAGCAGTTCTTC.

The chain combines TRBV7-2 with TRBJ2-7; 12 bases map to TRBD2. The germline V gene has CDR1 SGHTA and CDR2 FQGNSA. Trimming removed 4 bases from V and 4 bases from J; junction bases left unmatched: 8. This CDR3 is 16 amino acids long. The DNA for the CDR3 is TGTGCCAGCAGCTCCCGGACTAGCGGGGTGGGATACGAGCAGTACTTC. Its protein is CASSSRTSGVGYEQYF.

The chain recombines TRBV5-1 with TRBJ1-1; 8 positions match TRBD1. The CDR3 has 14 amino acids. Losses at the gene ends were 4 bases for V and 1 base for J; bases not matched to a gene: 3. Germline V lookup: CDR1 SGHRS, CDR2 YFSETQ. CDR3 sequence (DNA): TGCGCCAGCAGCCCGGACAGGGCGAACACTGAAGCTTTCTTT. This encodes CASSPDRANTEAFF.